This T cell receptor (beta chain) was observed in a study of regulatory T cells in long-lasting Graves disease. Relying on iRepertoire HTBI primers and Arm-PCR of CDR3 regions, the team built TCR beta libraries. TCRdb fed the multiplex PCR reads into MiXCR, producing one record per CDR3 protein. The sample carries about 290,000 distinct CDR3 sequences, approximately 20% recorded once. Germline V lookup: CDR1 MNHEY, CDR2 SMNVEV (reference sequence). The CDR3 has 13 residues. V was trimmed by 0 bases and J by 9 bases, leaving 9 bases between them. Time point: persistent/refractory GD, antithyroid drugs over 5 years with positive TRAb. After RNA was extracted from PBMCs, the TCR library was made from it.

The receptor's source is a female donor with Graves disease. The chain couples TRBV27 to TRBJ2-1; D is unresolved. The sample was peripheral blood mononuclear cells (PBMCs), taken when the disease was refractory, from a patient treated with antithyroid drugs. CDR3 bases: TGTGCCAGCAGTTTATCGGGAAGAGGTGAGCAGTTCTTC. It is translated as CASSLSGRGEQFF.